This TCR beta chain was sequenced during a study of blood T cell repertoires in COVID-19. Some clones are missing from TCRdb's copy, which holds only in-frame ones; the method was immunoSEQ multiplex PCR. Of under 200,000 clones in the sample, around 80% were seen once. Participants were aged about 18 to 90 years, lived in 25 or so US areas, and enrolled virtually. V shed 8 bases and J shed 5 bases, with 15 bases lying between them. Germline values: CDR1 ENHRY, CDR2 SYGVKD. This CDR3 region has 13 residues. The sequencing input was PBMCs or T cells enriched from blood (not recorded which). The chain combines TRBV10-3 with TRBJ1-1, with D possibly being TRBD1 (5 bases). This TCR was sampled from a woman aged 55-70 years who had recovered from COVID-19. DNA of the CDR3: TGTGCCATCGGGTCGGGGGGGATGACTGAAGCTTTCTTT. It encodes CAIGSGGMTEAFF.